Below are 14 T cell receptor beta chains sequenced from a single sample in a study of T cell repertoires in cytomegalovirus infection. Their antigen targets remain unknown. TCRdb passed the reads through MiXCR, listing each CDR3 protein once. The sample yields 700,000 to 850,000 distinct CDR3 sequences, 32% seen once. The sequenced sample was cultured CD8+ T cells from PBMCs, obtained from culture after CMV antigen stimulation. The receptors shown here come from a human donor in good health (CMV status not recorded). Some clones in this sample may be carry-over from other donors' samples.

There are many counts of this clonotype. The V call is TRBV7-6, the J call TRBJ1-4; 9 bases match TRBD1. CDR1 SGHVS and CDR2 FNYEAQ come from the germline V gene. V was clipped by 5 bases and J by 3 bases; unmatched bases: 7. CDR3 length equals 16 residues. CDR3 amino acids: CASSQEQGAPNEKLFF. As DNA, the CDR3 is TGTGCCAGCAGCCAAGAACAGGGGGCCCCTAATGAAAAACTGTTTTTT. Combining the CDR3 with reference TRBV7-6 and TRBJ1-4 gives the whole variable domain GAGVSQSPRYKVTKRGQDVALRCDPISGHVSLYWYRQALGQGPEFLTYFNYEAQQDKSGLPNDRFSAERPEGSISTLTIQRTEQRDSAMYRCASSQEQGAPNEKLFFGSGTQLSVL.

Ten or more counts support this clonotype. This chain connects TRBV7-8 to TRBJ2-5, with D possibly TRBD2 on 6 matching bases. This CDR3 is built from 14 residues. V shed 7 bases and J shed 4 bases, with 16 bases lying between them. Per the germline V gene, CDR1 is SGHVS and CDR2 is FQNEAQ. The CDR3 DNA sequence: TGTGCCAGCAAAACGGGACTTCCCAGAGAGACCCAGTACTTC. Its protein product is CASKTGLPRETQYF.

The chain carries TRBV14 and TRBJ2-2; D not certain. The germline gives CDR1 SGHDN, CDR2 FVKESK. The CDR3 is 15 amino acids. Trimming shortened V by 1 base and J by 0 bases, and 6 bases separated the two germline ends. CDR3 sequence: CASSQVHSNTGELFF. In nucleotides, the CDR3 is TGTGCCAGCAGCCAAGTCCATTCGAACACCGGGGAGCTGTTTTTT.

J is TRBJ1-6 and V is TRBV4-3; D unclear. The CDR3 has 16 residues. The ends were cut back, 0 bases at V and 6 bases at J, with 12 bases in the middle. Looked up from germline, CDR1 is LGHNA and CDR2 is YSLEER. CDR3 DNA sequence: TGCGCCAGCAGCCAAGATTTTAAGGGATCTAATTCACCCCTCCACTTT. It translates to CASSQDFKGSNSPLHF.

This clonotype has ten or more counts. The genes are TRBV4-3 and TRBJ1-3; D not resolved. CDR1 LGHNA and CDR2 YSLEER come from the germline V gene. The CDR3 consists of 16 residues. V lost 0 bases, J lost 0 bases, and 9 bases lay in between. CDR3: CASSQEATSSGNTIYF. The CDR3 nucleotides read TGCGCCAGCAGCCAAGAGGCAACGAGCTCTGGAAACACCATATATTTT.

For this clonotype: The junction differs from germline at one of its ends, possibly a read error. V and J are TRBV7-9 and TRBJ1-2, with no clear D. The CDR3 is 10 amino acids. Germline lookup yields CDR1 SEHNR and CDR2 FQNEAQ (reference sequence). This CDR3 is CASSPPFVTF. CDR3 DNA sequence: TGTGCCAGCAGCCCCCCCTTTGTAACGTTC. Based on the CDR3 plus reference TRBV7-9 and TRBJ1-2, the full variable domain is DTGVSQNPRHKITKRGQNVTFRCDPISEHNRLYWYRQTLGQGPEFLTYFQNEAQLEKSRLLSDRFSAERPKGSFSTLEIQRTEQGDSAMYLCASSPPFVTFGSGTRLTVV.

The chain recombines TRBV2 with TRBJ1-1, with a weak D call TRBD1 (6 bases). The CDR3 sequence is 11 residues long. Germline CDR1 reads SNHLY; CDR2 reads FYNNEI. V dropped 6 bases and J dropped 8 bases, with 10 bases sitting between them. The CDR3 region has the DNA TGTGCCAGCAGGTCCCAGGGGGAAGCTTTCTTT. Translated: CASRSQGEAFF.

Many counts were recorded for this clonotype. The CDR3 spells CASSYSRGQGYLQGTEAFF. CDR3 bases: TGTGCCAGCAGTTACTCTAGGGGACAGGGCTATCTCCAGGGGACTGAAGCTTTCTTT. This chain joins TRBV6-6 and TRBJ1-1, with TRBD1 matching 9 bases. CDR3 length equals 19 residues. J was trimmed by 5 bases and V by 0 bases; bases with no gene match: 16. The germline gives CDR1 MNHNY, CDR2 SVGAGI (reference sequence).

At least ten counts were recorded for this clonotype. V and J are TRBV6-5 and TRBJ1-2; 7 bases are shared with TRBD1. Germline CDR1 reads MNHEY; CDR2 reads SVGAGI. Trimming at V came to 7 bases and at J to 4 bases, leaving 3 bases not matched to a gene. The CDR3 has 12 amino acids. CDR3 nucleotide sequence: TGTGCCAGCACCCAGGGGGGCTATGGCTACACCTTC. Its translation is CASTQGGYGYTF.

This clonotype was seen more than once but under ten times. The chain's CDR3 is CATQSQGANTEAFF. The CDR3 DNA reads as TGTGCCACCCAGTCCCAGGGGGCGAACACTGAAGCTTTCTTT. The genes are TRBV24-1 and TRBJ1-1; 8 bases are shared with TRBD1. The trim removed 9 bases at V and 1 base at J, leaving 6 bases unmatched. The length of the CDR3 is 14 residues. Germline-derived CDR1 and CDR2 are KGHDR and SFDVKD.

This sequence joins TRBV7-8 and TRBJ1-2; 7 positions agree with TRBD1. The CDR3 spans 13 residues. The V and J ends lost 6 bases and 5 bases, in that order; junction bases with no gene match: 6. Germline CDR1 reads SGHVS; CDR2 reads FQNEAQ. The CDR3 is CASRPQGVYGYTF. The CDR3, as DNA: TGTGCCAGCAGACCCCAGGGGGTTTATGGCTACACCTTC.

This clonotype showed up many times. V gene TRBV7-8 combines with J gene TRBJ2-1; TRBD1 matches at 11 bases. V was clipped by 8 bases and J by 4 bases; unmatched bases: 4. The CDR3 spans 14 residues. Germline-derived CDR1 and CDR2 are SGHVS and FQNEAQ. CDR3 coding DNA: TGTGCCAGCGGACAGGGGGCGAAATACAATGAGCAGTTCTTC. Protein product: CASGQGAKYNEQFF.

Of note for this clonotype: This is likely a read error, given that the CDR3 carries no conserved phenylalanine or tryptophan at its end. V is TRBV24-1 and J is TRBJ2-3; TRBD2 might be the D (5 bases). This CDR3 region has 13 residues. The germline V and J ends were trimmed by 5 bases and 6 bases, with 11 bases remaining between them. Per germline, CDR1 KGHDR and CDR2 SFDVKD. In DNA form, the CDR3 reads TGTGCCACCAGTGGCCTTGGGAGCGATACGCAGTATTCT. This gives the protein CATSGLGSDTQYS.

This clonotype was seen a handful of times. This chain connects TRBV24-1 to TRBJ2-3; D tentatively reads TRBD1 or TRBD2 (5 bases each). V was clipped by 9 bases and J by 4 bases, with 13 bases between them. Germline V gene data show CDR1 as KGHDR and CDR2 as SFDVKD. This CDR3 is built from 13 residues. In DNA form, the CDR3 reads TGTGCCACCGGGGCGGGTAGTGCAGATACGCAGTATTTT. It encodes CATGAGSADTQYF.